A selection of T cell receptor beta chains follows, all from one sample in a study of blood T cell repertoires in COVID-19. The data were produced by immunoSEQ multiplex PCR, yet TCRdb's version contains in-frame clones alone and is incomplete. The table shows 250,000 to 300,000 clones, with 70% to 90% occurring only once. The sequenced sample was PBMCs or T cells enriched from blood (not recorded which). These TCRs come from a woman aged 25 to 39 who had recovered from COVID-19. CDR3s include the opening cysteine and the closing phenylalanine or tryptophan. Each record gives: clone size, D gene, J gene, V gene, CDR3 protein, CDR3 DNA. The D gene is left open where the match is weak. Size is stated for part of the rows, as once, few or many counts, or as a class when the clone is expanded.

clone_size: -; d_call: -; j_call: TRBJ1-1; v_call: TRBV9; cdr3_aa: CASSVLQDSPPGEAFF; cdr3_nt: TGTGCCAGCAGCGTGCTACAGGACAGCCCCCCTGGAGAAGCTTTCTTT
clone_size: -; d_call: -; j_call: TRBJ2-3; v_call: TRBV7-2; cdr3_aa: CASSLTGFTDTQYF; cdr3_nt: TGTGCCAGCAGCTTAACAGGCTTCACAGATACGCAGTATTTT
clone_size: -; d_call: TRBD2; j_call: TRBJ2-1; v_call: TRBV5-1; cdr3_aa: CASSAVAGTNEQFF; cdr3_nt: TGCGCCAGCAGTGCGGTAGCGGGGACCAATGAGCAGTTCTTC
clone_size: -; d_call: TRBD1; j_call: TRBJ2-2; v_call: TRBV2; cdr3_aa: CASTRGLWDTGELFF; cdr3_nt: TGTGCCAGCACCAGGGGGCTATGGGACACCGGGGAGCTGTTTTTT
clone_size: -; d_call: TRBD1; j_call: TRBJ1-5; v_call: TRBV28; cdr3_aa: CASSSDRVYNQPQHF; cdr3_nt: TGTGCCAGCAGTTCCGACAGGGTTTACAATCAGCCCCAGCATTTT
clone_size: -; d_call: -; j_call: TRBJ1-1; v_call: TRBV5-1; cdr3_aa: CASSPLDWGAEAFF; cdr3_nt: TGCGCCAGCAGCCCCCTAGATTGGGGAGCTGAAGCTTTCTTT
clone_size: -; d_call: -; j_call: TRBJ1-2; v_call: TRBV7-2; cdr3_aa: CASSLVGTIYGYTF; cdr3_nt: TGTGCCAGCAGCTTAGTTGGGACTATATATGGCTACACCTTC
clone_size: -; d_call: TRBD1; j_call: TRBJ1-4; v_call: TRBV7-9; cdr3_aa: CASRRDSLSTNEKLFF; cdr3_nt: TGTGCCAGCAGACGGGACAGCCTTTCTACTAATGAAAAACTGTTTTTT
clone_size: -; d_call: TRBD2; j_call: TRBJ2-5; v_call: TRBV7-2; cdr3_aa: CASSLSRGGGTQETQYF; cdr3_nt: TGTGCCAGCAGCTTATCACGGGGCGGGGGGACTCAAGAGACCCAGTACTTC
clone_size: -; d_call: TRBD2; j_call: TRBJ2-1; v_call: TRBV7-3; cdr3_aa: CASSWTRPGLAGGPYEQFF; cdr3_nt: TGTGCCAGCAGCTGGACAAGACCGGGACTAGCGGGAGGGCCATATGAGCAGTTCTTC
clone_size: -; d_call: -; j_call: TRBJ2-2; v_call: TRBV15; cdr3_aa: CATSTAGGTGELFF; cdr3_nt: TGTGCCACCAGCACCGCTGGAGGGACCGGGGAGCTGTTTTTT
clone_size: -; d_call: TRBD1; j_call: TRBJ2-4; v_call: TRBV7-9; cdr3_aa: CASSSLRDRQYF; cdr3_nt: TGTGCCAGCAGCTCTCTCCGGGACAGGCAGTACTTC
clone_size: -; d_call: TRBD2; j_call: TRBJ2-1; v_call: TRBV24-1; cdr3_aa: CATRGTSGPSYNEQFF; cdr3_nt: TGTGCCACCAGGGGTACTAGCGGACCTTCCTACAATGAGCAGTTCTTC
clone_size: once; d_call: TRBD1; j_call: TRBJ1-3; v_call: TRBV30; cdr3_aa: CASAGSRGRRGNTIYF; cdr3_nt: TGTGCCTCCGCCGGTTCCAGGGGGCGCCGAGGAAACACCATATATTTT
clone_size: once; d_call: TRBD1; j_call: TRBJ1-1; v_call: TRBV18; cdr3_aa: CASSPPGTGRRTEAFF; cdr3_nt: TGTGCCAGCTCACCACCGGGGACAGGGCGCAGGACTGAAGCTTTCTTT
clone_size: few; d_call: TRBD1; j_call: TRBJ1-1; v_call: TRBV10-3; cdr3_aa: CAISGSSGQTNTEAFF; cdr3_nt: TGTGCCATCAGTGGGTCCTCGGGACAGACAAACACTGAAGCTTTCTTT
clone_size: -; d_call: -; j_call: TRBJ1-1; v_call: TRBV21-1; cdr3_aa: CASSKGGGQDIGTEAFF; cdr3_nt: TGTGCCAGCAGCAAAGGGGGGGGACAGGATATAGGCACTGAAGCTTTCTTT
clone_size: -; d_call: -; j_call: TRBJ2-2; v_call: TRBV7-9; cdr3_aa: CASSLGATGELFF; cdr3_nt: TGTGCCAGCAGCTTAGGGGCGACGGGGGAGCTGTTTTTT
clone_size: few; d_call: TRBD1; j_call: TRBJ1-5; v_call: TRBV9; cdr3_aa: CASSVGGTDAEPQHF; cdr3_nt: TGTGCCAGCAGCGTAGGAGGGACAGACGCTGAGCCCCAGCATTTT
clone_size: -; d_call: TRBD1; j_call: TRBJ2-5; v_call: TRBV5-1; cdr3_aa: CASSLATGEETQYF; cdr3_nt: TGCGCCAGCAGCTTGGCGACAGGGGAAGAGACCCAGTACTTC
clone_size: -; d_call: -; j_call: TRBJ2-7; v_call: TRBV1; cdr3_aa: CTSSPTISGGCREQYF; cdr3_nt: TGCACCAGCAGCCCCACCATAAGCGGGGGTTGTCGGGAGCAGTACTTC
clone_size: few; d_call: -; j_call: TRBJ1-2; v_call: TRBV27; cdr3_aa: CASSYGGLDYGYTF; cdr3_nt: TGTGCCAGCAGTTACGGGGGATTGGACTATGGCTACACCTTC
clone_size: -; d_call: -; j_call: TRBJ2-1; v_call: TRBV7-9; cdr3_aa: CASSLAGQKYNEQFF; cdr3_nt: TGTGCCAGCAGCTTAGCTGGACAGAAGTACAATGAGCAGTTCTTC
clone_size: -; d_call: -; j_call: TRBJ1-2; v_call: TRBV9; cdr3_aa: CASSAKPGGPLYGYTF; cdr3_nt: TGTGCCAGCAGCGCGAAACCCGGGGGACCCCTCTATGGCTACACCTTC
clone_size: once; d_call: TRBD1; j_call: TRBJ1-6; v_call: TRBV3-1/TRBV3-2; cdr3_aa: CASSQVIADRRSPLHF; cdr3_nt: TGTGCCAGCAGCCAAGTTATTGCGGACAGGAGATCACCCCTCCACTTT
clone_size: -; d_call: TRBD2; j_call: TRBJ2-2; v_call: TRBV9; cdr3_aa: CASSVGRGRGTGELFF; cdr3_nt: TGTGCCAGCAGCGTAGGTCGCGGGAGGGGGACCGGGGAGCTGTTTTTT
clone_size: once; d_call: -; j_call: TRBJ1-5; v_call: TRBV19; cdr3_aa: CASSPGDGNQPQHF; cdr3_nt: TGTGCCAGTAGTCCAGGGGACGGGAATCAGCCCCAGCATTTT
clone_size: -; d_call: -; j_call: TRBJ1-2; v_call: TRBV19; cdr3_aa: CASSIDARHNGYTF; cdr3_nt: TGTGCCAGTAGTATAGATGCCCGACATAATGGCTACACCTTC
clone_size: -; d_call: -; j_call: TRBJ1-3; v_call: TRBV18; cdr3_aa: CASSQAPSGDTIYF; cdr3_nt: TGTGCCAGCTCACAGGCGCCAAGCGGAGACACCATATATTTT
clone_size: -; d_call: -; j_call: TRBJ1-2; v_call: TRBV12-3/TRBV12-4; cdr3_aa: CASSLGAGYGYTF; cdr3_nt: TGTGCCAGCAGTTTGGGGGCCGGTTATGGCTACACCTTC
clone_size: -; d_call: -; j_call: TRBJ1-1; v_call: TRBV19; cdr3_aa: CAISRRVPIDPNLNTEAFF; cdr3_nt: TGTGCCATTTCACGGAGGGTTCCGATCGACCCCAACTTGAACACTGAAGCTTTCTTT
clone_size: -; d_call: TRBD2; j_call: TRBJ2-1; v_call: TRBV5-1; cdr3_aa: CASSHSAGTSGQPGEQFF; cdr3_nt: TGCGCCAGCAGCCACTCCGCGGGGACTAGCGGGCAGCCTGGTGAGCAGTTCTTC
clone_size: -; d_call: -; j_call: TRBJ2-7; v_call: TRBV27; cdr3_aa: CASWVQGHYEQYF; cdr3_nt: TGTGCCAGCTGGGTCCAGGGACACTACGAGCAGTACTTC
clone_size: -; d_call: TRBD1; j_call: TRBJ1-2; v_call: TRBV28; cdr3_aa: CASSLASGTVPYGYTF; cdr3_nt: TGTGCCAGCAGCCTTGCCTCCGGGACAGTTCCCTATGGCTACACCTTC
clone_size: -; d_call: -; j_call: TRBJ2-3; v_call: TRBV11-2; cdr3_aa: CASSSTLGLISLTDTQYF; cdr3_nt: TGTGCCAGCAGCTCGACTCTGGGACTCATTTCGCTCACAGATACGCAGTATTTT
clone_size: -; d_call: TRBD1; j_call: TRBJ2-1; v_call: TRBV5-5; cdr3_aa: CASKGGRPFNEQFF; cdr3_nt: TGTGCCTCCAAAGGGGGCCGGCCCTTTAATGAGCAGTTCTTC
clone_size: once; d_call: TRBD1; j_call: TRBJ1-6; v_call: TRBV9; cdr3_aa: CASSVYSGTGVNNSPLHF; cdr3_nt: TGTGCCAGCAGCGTGTATTCCGGGACAGGGGTTAATAATTCACCCCTCCACTTT
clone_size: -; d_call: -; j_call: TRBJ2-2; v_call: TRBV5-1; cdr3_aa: CASSLVRARANTGELFF; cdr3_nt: TGCGCCAGCAGCTTGGTCCGCGCCAGGGCAAACACCGGGGAGCTGTTTTTT
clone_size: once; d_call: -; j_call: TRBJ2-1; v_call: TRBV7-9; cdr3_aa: CASSLDWWRETSYNEQFF; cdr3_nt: TGTGCCAGCAGCTTAGATTGGTGGAGGGAGACCTCCTACAATGAGCAGTTCTTC
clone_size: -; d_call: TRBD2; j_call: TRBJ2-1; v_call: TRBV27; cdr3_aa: CASSPVALAGEYNEQFF; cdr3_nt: TGTGCCAGCAGTCCAGTCGCGCTAGCGGGGGAGTACAATGAGCAGTTCTTC
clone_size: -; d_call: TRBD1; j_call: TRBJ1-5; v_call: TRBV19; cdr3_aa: CASRVTGGRSNQPQHF; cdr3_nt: TGTGCCAGTAGAGTTACAGGGGGAAGGAGCAATCAGCCCCAGCATTTT
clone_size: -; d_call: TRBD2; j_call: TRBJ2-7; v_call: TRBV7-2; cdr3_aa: CASSLRGGRDEQYF; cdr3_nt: TGTGCCAGCAGCTTGCGGGGGGGCAGGGACGAGCAGTACTTC
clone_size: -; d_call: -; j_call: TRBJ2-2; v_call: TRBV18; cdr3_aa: CASSPLSDTGELFF; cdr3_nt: TGTGCCAGCTCCCCGCTCTCGGACACCGGGGAGCTGTTTTTT
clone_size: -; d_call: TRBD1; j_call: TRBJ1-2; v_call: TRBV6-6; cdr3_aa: CAIGGLTGGSSNGYTF; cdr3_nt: TGTGCCATAGGAGGGTTGACAGGGGGGTCGAGTAATGGCTACACCTTC
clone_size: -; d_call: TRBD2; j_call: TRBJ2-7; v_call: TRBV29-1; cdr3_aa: CSVASGAYEQYF; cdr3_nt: TGCAGCGTTGCTAGCGGGGCCTACGAGCAGTACTTC
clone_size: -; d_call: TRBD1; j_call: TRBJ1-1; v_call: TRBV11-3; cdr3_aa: CASSPTGQGLEAFF; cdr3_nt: TGTGCCAGCAGCCCCACGGGACAGGGGCTTGAGGCTTTCTTT
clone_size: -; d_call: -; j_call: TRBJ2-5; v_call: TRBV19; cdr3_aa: CARRRETQYF; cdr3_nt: TGTGCCAGGCGGAGGGAGACCCAGTACTTC
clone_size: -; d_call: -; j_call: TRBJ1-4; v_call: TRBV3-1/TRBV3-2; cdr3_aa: CASSQEKEGQDWEKLFF; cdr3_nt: TGTGCCAGCAGCCAAGAAAAGGAGGGTCAGGATTGGGAAAAACTGTTTTTT
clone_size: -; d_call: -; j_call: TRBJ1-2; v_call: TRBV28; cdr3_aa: CASSFVREPPYGYTF; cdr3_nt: TGTGCCAGCAGTTTCGTGAGGGAACCACCCTATGGCTACACCTTC
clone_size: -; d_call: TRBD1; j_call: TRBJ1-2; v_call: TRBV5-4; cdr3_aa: CASSFGDPDRVVLYGYTF; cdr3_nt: TGTGCCAGCAGCTTTGGAGATCCGGACAGGGTTGTCCTCTATGGCTACACCTTC
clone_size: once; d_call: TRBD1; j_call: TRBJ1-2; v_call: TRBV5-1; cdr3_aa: CASSGAGTDPAYGYTF; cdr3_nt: TGCGCCAGCAGCGGAGCCGGGACAGACCCAGCCTATGGCTACACCTTC
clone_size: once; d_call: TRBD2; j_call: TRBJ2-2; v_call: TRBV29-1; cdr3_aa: CSGRSGIANTGELFF; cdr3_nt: TGCAGCGGCCGGAGCGGGATTGCGAACACCGGGGAGCTGTTTTTT